Sequencing of this T cell receptor (beta chain) was carried out in a study of a mutant IDH1 vaccine in newly diagnosed glioma. The wider study: With temozolomide cycles, or 4-6 weeks after radiotherapy alone, vaccination was started. Patients had received radiotherapy, temozolomide, or both previously, most receiving both. Averaging 40.4 years of age, treated patients were approximately 60% male and approximately 40% female.

Time point: week 35, safety follow-up. All doses held 300 ug of mutant IDH1 20-mer peptide, with topical imiquimod. Study outcomes and limitations: Of all patients, approximately 93% showed vaccine-induced immune responses.

Trimming shortened V by 0 bases and J by 2 bases, and 7 bases separated the two germline ends. The CDR3 covers 14 residues. CDR1 is SGHVS, CDR2 FQNEAQ, per germline. About this clone itself: What it recognizes is unknown.

Profiled with immunoSEQ multiplex PCR; TCRdb holds only in-frame clones, not every one. The data hold about 26,000 clones, with roughly 83% observed a single time. The TCR originated in a man aged 30-40 years with glioma. Sequenced here: PBMCs, sampled from a glioma patient whose treatment included an IDH1 peptide vaccine. This chain uses TRBV7-8 with TRBJ1-2, with D possibly TRBD1 on 5 matching bases. CDR3 in DNA: TGTGCCAGCAGCTTAGCAGGGGAGAACTATGGCTACACCTTC. This translates into CASSLAGENYGYTF.